A selection of T cell receptor beta chains follows, all from one sample in a study of blood T cell repertoires in COVID-19. Profiling relied on immunoSEQ multiplex PCR, and the TCRdb table lists in-frame clones only, not all of them. This sample has under 80,000 clones, with 85% to 90% found just once. Sequences were obtained from peripheral blood. These receptors were taken from a man aged 70 or older with active COVID-19. CDR3s include the opening cysteine and the closing phenylalanine or tryptophan.

CDR3 length	J gene	V gene	CDR3 protein
16	TRBJ2-7	TRBV19	CASSEGGPPRSYEQYF
16	TRBJ2-2	TRBV4-3	CASSQDPRGDTGELFF
15	TRBJ2-7	TRBV5-1	CASSPLAGGDYEQYF
17	TRBJ2-1	TRBV4-3	CASSQDWGGSGYNEQFF
12	TRBJ1-2	TRBV27	CASRQGSGGYTF
19	TRBJ1-1	TRBV27	CASSLYSRGTGREGTEAFF
15	TRBJ2-7	TRBV11-1	CASSFLGTGAYEQYF
15	TRBJ1-6	TRBV3-1/TRBV3-2	CASSQGGGYNSPLHF
17	TRBJ2-4	TRBV15	CATSTTSGRLAKNIQYF
13	TRBJ2-7	TRBV11-2	CASTRSGPDEQYF
16	TRBJ2-2	TRBV10-3	CAISESSRTGAGELFF
15	TRBJ2-1	TRBV5-6	CASSSTSGAYNEQFF
18	TRBJ2-5	TRBV9	CASSTSGAVGAPQETQYF
16	TRBJ2-2	TRBV11-1	CASPLPPRANTGELFF
12	TRBJ2-1	TRBV30	CAWRPLRGEQFF
15	TRBJ2-3	TRBV4-3	CASSQEGLGTDTQYF
15	TRBJ2-7	TRBV3-1/TRBV3-2	CASSPRTSAPREQYF
15	TRBJ2-7	TRBV7-8	CASSLQADSFYEQYF
12	TRBJ2-2	TRBV12-3/TRBV12-4	CASSPDTGELFF
14	TRBJ1-3	TRBV27	CASSLSTAGNTIYF
14	TRBJ2-5	TRBV7-9	CASSLGLAQETQYF
15	TRBJ1-1	TRBV5-4	CASSSGQGRNTEAFF
14	TRBJ2-7	TRBV3-1/TRBV3-2	CASSPGTGGYEQYF
15	TRBJ2-5	TRBV6-5	CASSYRASGRETQYF
14	TRBJ2-5	TRBV7-9	CAGGAAGGLETQYF
14	TRBJ1-1	TRBV5-1	CASSFTGTKGEAFF
14	TRBJ1-4	TRBV30	CARDTGTRGEKLFF
11	TRBJ2-1	TRBV24-1	CATSDGREQFF
15	TRBJ2-3	TRBV18	CASSPPTSATDTQYF
16	TRBJ2-7	TRBV27	CASSSPPRGSFYEQYF
16	TRBJ2-3	TRBV3-1/TRBV3-2	CASSQPLGGETDTQYF
10	TRBJ2-5	TRBV6-4	CASSRGGQYF
15	TRBJ1-6	TRBV5-8	CASSPGKGYNSPLHF
13	TRBJ2-3	TRBV24-1	CATSDMGLATQYF
13	TRBJ1-2	TRBV5-1	CASSSQGIGGYTF
17	TRBJ2-1	TRBV4-1	CASSHGKGGLSYNEQFF
14	TRBJ1-1	TRBV5-8	CASSYGQLGTEAFF
15	TRBJ2-7	TRBV28	CASSWVGLASYEQYF
15	TRBJ2-5	TRBV6-5	CASSYSGLAQETQYF
15	TRBJ2-7	TRBV5-8	CASSLAGTGSSEQYF
13	TRBJ2-7	TRBV11-3	CASSTRDIYEQYF
15	TRBJ2-1	TRBV18	CASPGGAGAYNEQFF
14	TRBJ2-1	TRBV25-1	CASSGTVGGNEQFF
15	TRBJ2-6	TRBV6-2/TRBV6-3	CASSYVGAGANVLTF
11	TRBJ2-1	TRBV6-6	CASSSPGHSVF
14	TRBJ2-1	TRBV13	CASSPQGAAGEQFF
17	TRBJ2-5	TRBV19	CASSMRGTSGNGETQYF
17	TRBJ2-5	TRBV28	CASSPQGLTRGLETQYF